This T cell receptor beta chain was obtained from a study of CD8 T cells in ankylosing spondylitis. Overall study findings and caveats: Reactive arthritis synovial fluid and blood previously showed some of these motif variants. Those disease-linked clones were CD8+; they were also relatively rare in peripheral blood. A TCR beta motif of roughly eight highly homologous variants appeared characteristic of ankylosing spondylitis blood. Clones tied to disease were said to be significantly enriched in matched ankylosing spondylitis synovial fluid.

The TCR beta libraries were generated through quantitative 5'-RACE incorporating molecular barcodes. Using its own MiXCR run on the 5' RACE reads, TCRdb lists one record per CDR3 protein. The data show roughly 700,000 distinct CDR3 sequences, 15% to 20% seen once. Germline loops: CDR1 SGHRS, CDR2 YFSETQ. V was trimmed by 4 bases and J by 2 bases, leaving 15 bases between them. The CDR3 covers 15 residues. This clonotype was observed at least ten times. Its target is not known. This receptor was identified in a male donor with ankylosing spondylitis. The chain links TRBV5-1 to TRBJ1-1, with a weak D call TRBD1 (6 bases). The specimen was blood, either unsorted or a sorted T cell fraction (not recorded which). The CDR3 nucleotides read TGCGCCAGCAGCCAGGCCCCAGGGGTTAACACTGAAGCTTTCTTT. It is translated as CASSQAPGVNTEAFF. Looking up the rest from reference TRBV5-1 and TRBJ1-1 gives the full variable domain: KAGVTQTPRYLIKTRGQQVTLSCSPISGHRSVSWYQQTPGQGLQFLFEYFSETQRNKGNFPGRFSGRQFSNSRSEMNVSTLELGDSALYLCASSQAPGVNTEAFFGQGTRLTVV.